This T cell receptor (beta chain) appears in the sequencing data of a study of blood T cell repertoires in COVID-19. The data were produced by immunoSEQ multiplex PCR, yet TCRdb's version contains in-frame clones alone and is incomplete. This table holds 300,000 to 400,000 clones, approximately 88% found once. Germline CDR1 is LGHDT and CDR2 is YNNKEL (reference sequence). J lost 8 bases, V lost 4 bases, and 11 bases had no gene match. The CDR3 contains 15 residues. Patients from Seattle were sampled longitudinally, starting during active infection. This clone was counted a single time. The origin of this receptor is a woman between 25 and 40 years old with COVID-19, enrolled during active disease. The sequenced sample was peripheral blood. The rearrangement uses TRBV3-1 (or the pseudogene TRBV3-2) and TRBJ2-3, with TRBD2 matching 8 bases. The CDR3 DNA reads TGTGCCAGCAGCCGCGGGGGGTCGCTGGCGGGTACGCAGTATTTT. Translating gives CASSRGGSLAGTQYF.